A single sample is the source of the 4 T cell receptor beta chains below, sequenced in a study of T cells in Graves' hyperthyroidism and ophthalmopathy. It was RNA transcripts that yielded the amplified TCR beta CDR3 regions. The TCR CDR3 was amplified in a first-round RT-PCR using the HTBI primer set. TCRdb re-analysed the multiplex PCR reads in MiXCR, keeping a single row per CDR3 protein. The table records under 550,000 distinct CDR3 sequences, roughly 13% of them present only once. The sample was blood. The source is a woman between 18 and 29 years old with Graves' hyperthyroidism.

This clonotype was counted many times. The gene calls are TRBV18 and TRBJ1-2; D possibly corresponds to TRBD1 (5 bases). The CDR3 runs 17 residues. V gave up 4 bases and J gave up 4 bases, with 22 bases separating them. CDR1 is KGHSH, CDR2 LQKENI, per germline. The CDR3 loop is CASSLQQEGAGPYGYTF. The CDR3 nucleotides read TGTGCCAGCTCACTTCAGCAAGAAGGAGCAGGGCCCTATGGCTACACCTTC.

V gene TRBV10-1 combines with J gene TRBJ1-1; a weak D match, TRBD1 (6 bases). This CDR3 has 11 amino acids. Germline V lookup: CDR1 WNHNN, CDR2 SYGVQD (reference sequence). V was cut by 4 bases and J by 8 bases, with 8 bases left in between. CDR3 sequence reads: CASSGGQEAFF. CDR3 coding DNA: TGCGCCAGCAGTGGGGGACAAGAAGCTTTCTTT.

The chain joins TRBV7-2 to TRBJ2-7; 7 nucleotides agree with TRBD1. The V and J ends lost 7 bases and 0 bases, in that order; junction bases with no gene match: 12. Germline CDR1 and CDR2: SGHTA and FQGNSA. This CDR3 contains 16 residues. CDR3 loop: CASTPWGTASSYEQYF. CDR3 sequence (DNA): TGTGCCAGCACCCCATGGGGGACAGCTAGCTCCTACGAGCAGTACTTC.

The chain is built from TRBV25-1 and TRBJ2-3, with TRBD1 as a possible D gene (6 bases). Germline V CDR1 and CDR2: MGHDK, SYGVNS. The CDR3 runs to 13 residues. Trimming removed 7 bases at V and 6 bases at J, with 14 bases between. The CDR3 DNA follows: TGTGCCAGCACCCTACAGGGAGCCGATACGCAGTATTTT. It encodes CASTLQGADTQYF.